The T cell receptor beta chain under discussion was sequenced for a study of control samples from healthy donors and cancer patients. CDR1 and CDR2 (germline): SGHTA, FQGTGA. The CDR3 extends over 13 amino acids. V shed 2 bases and J shed 4 bases, with 7 bases lying between them. Method: immunoSEQ multiplex PCR; TCRdb's copy keeps in-frame clones and lacks some. Among some 410,000 clones listed, 90% were seen once. The sequence derives from a man in his forties or fifties with head and neck cancer. The specimen sequenced was PBMCs. The chain uses TRBV7-3 and TRBJ2-3, with a tentative D call TRBD1 (5 bases). CDR3: CASSLPGSDTQYF. The CDR3 bases are TGTGCCAGCAGCTTACCAGGGTCAGATACGCAGTATTTT.